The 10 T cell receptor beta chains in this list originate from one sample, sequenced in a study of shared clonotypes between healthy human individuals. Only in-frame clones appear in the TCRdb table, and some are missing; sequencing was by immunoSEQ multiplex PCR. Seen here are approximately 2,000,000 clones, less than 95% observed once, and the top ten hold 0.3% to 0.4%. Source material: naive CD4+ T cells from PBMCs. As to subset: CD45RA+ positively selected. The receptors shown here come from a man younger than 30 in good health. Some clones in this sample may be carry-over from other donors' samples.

The CDR3 DNA is TGTGCCAGCATGTATCGGACAGGCGGCACCATATATTTT. This gives the protein CASMYRTGGTIYF. The chain couples TRBV6-6 to TRBJ1-3; 7 bases are shared with TRBD1. Germline V CDR1 and CDR2: MNHNY, SVGAGI (reference sequence). Trimming removed 7 bases from V and 9 bases from J; junction bases left unmatched: 9. CDR3 length: 13 residues.

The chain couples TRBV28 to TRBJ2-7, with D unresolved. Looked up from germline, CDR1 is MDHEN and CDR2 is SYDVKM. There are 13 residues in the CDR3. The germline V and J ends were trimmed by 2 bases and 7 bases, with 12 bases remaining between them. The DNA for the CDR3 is TGTGCCAGCAGTTTAGATCCCTACGGTGAGCAGTACTTC. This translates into CASSLDPYGEQYF.

CDR3 amino acids: CASSLEVGGLFFSGSREQYF. The CDR3 DNA sequence: TGTGCCAGCAGCTTAGAGGTCGGGGGCCTTTTTTTTAGTGGGAGCCGCGAGCAGTACTTC. The chain has TRBV11-2 and TRBJ2-7; D could derive from TRBD1 or TRBD2 (6 bases each). CDR3 length: 20 residues. Per the germline V gene, CDR1 is SGHAT and CDR2 is FQNNGV. V was trimmed by 0 bases and J by 6 bases, leaving 30 bases between them.

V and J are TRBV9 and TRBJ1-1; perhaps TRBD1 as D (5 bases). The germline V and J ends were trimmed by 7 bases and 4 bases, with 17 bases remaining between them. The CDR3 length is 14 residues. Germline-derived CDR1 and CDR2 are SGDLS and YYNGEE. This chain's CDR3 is CASSRGFLGTEAFF. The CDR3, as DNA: TGTGCCAGCTCGAGGGGATTTCTGGGCACTGAAGCTTTCTTT.

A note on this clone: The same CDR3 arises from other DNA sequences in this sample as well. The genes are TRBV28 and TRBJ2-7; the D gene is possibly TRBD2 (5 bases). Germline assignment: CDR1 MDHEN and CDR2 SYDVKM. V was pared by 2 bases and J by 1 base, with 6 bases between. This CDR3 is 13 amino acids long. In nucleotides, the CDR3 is TGTGCCAGCAGTTTAACGGGATCCTACGAGCAGTACTTC. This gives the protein CASSLTGSYEQYF.

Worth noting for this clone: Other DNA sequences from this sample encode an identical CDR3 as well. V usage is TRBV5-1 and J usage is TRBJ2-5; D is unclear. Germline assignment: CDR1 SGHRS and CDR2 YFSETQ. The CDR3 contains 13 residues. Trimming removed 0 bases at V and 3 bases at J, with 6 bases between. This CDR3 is CASSLGVEETQYF. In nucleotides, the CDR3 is TGCGCCAGCAGCTTGGGGGTTGAAGAGACCCAGTACTTC.

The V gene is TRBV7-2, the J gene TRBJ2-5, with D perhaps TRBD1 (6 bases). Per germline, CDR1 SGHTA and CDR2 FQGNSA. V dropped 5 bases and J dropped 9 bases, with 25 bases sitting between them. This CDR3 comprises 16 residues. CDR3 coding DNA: TGTGCCAGCAGCGCGAGGGCCGTGGGGGCCCCAGGGGCCCAGTACTTC. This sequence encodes CASSARAVGAPGAQYF.

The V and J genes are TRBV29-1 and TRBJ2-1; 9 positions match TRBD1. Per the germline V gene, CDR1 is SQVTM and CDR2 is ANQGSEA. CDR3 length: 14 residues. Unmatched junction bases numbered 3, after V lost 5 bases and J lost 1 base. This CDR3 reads CSVTDRGSYNEQFF. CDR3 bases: TGCAGCGTTACTGACAGGGGGTCCTACAATGAGCAGTTCTTC.

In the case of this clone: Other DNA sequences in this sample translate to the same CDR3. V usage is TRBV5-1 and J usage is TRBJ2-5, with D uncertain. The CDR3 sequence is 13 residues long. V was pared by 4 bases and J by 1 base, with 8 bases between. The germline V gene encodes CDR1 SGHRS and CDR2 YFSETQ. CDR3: CASSRGSQETQYF. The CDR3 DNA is TGCGCCAGCAGCCGTGGCAGCCAAGAGACCCAGTACTTC.

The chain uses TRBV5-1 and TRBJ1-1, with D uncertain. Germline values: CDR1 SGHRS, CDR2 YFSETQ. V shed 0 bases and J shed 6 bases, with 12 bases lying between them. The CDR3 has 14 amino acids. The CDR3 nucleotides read TGCGCCAGCAGCTTGGGGGCGAGGCCATCTGAAGCTTTCTTT. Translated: CASSLGARPSEAFF.